These 22 T cell receptor beta chains were sequenced from one sample in a study of siplizumab effects on memory and regulatory T cells. Sequencing used immunoSEQ multiplex PCR; TCRdb keeps in-frame clones, though not all of them. This sample yields around 97,000 clones, of which 85% to 95% are seen a single time; about 1.4% belongs to the top ten. The sample was non-Treg CD4+ T cells sorted from blood. The receptors come from a human donor in good health.

This rearrangement joins TRBV6-6 to TRBJ2-6; a weak D match, TRBD1 (5 bases). Trimming took 11 bases from V and 1 from J, leaving 12 bases between them. This CDR3 comprises 14 residues. CDR1 MNHNY and CDR2 SVGAGI come from the germline V gene (reference sequence). CDR3 sequence (DNA): TGTGCCTCCATCAGGGATTCTGGGGCCAACGTCCTGACTTTC. Translated, it gives CASIRDSGANVLTF.

The V gene is TRBV18, the J gene TRBJ1-2, with 11 bases lining up with TRBD1. Germline V CDR1 and CDR2: KGHSH, LQKENI. The CDR3 contains 14 residues. Germline trimming cut 3 bases from V and 5 bases from J; bases unmatched to any gene: 2. CDR3 loop: CASSPRDRGYGYTF. The CDR3 DNA is TGTGCCAGCTCACCGCGGGACAGGGGGTATGGCTACACCTTC.

The chain has TRBV5-4 and TRBJ2-5, with 10 bases identical to TRBD1. V lost 6 bases and J lost 6; bases outside the gene matches: 8. Germline V gives CDR1 SGHNT, CDR2 YYREEE (reference sequence). This CDR3 has 14 amino acids. CDR3 amino acids: CASTPDRGLQTQYF. CDR3 bases: TGTGCCAGCACTCCGGACAGGGGGTTACAGACCCAGTACTTC.

The rearrangement joins TRBV5-6 to TRBJ2-1; TRBD2 agrees at 7 bases. Germline V gene data show CDR1 as SGHDT and CDR2 as YYEEEE. This CDR3 has 16 amino acids. The V and J ends lost 3 bases and 0 bases, in that order; junction bases with no gene match: 6. This chain's CDR3 is CASSYLAASSYNEQFF. The DNA of the CDR3 is TGTGCCAGCAGCTACCTAGCGGCTAGCTCCTACAATGAGCAGTTCTTC. The full variable domain, its missing parts supplied by reference TRBV5-6 and TRBJ2-1, is DAGVTQSPTHLIKTRGQQVTLRCSPKSGHDTVSWYQQALGQGPQFIFQYYEEEERQRGNFPDRFSGHQFPNYSSELNVNALLLGDSALYLCASSYLAASSYNEQFFGPGTRLTVL.

This rearrangement joins TRBV7-8 to TRBJ2-7; 8 bases agree with TRBD1. The CDR3 is made up of 15 amino acids. Germline V CDR1 and CDR2: SGHVS, FQNEAQ. Unmatched junction bases numbered 4, after V lost 1 base and J lost 2 bases. The CDR3 coding sequence is TGTGCCAGCAGCTTAGAGGGGACAGGTCCCTACGAGCAGTACTTC. Its protein product is CASSLEGTGPYEQYF.

This clone is a singleton in its sample. This rearrangement joins TRBV6-5 to TRBJ1-1; 7 nucleotides line up with TRBD1. The germline CDR1 and CDR2 sequences are MNHEY and SVGAGI. The CDR3 has 14 amino acids. V was pared by 6 bases and J by 2 bases, with 6 bases of the junction left unmatched. The CDR3 here is CASRSDRINTEAFF. DNA for the CDR3: TGTGCCAGCAGATCGGACAGGATTAACACTGAAGCTTTCTTT.

CDR3 nucleotides: TGTGCCAGCAGCTTGTTACACCTAGCGGGAGGAATCTACGAGCAGTACTTC. It is translated as CASSLLHLAGGIYEQYF. The chain combines TRBV5-4 with TRBJ2-5; 11 bases are shared with TRBD2. The DNA end is more similar to TRBJ2-7, so the J call may be wrong. Germline lookup yields CDR1 SGHNT and CDR2 YYREEE (reference sequence). The CDR3 sequence is 17 residues long.

CDR3 nucleotide sequence: TGTGCCTGGAGTCAAACAGGGGTTACTGAAGCTTTCTTT. As protein: CAWSQTGVTEAFF. V is TRBV30 and J is TRBJ1-1; 7 bases line up with TRBD1. The CDR3 loop spans 13 amino acids. CDR1 and CDR2 (germline): GTSNPN, SVGIG (reference sequence). V was clipped by 2 bases and J by 5 bases; unmatched bases: 5.

The chain uses TRBV6-5 and TRBJ1-2, with D hard to call. Trimming took 6 bases from V and 3 from J, leaving 11 bases between them. The CDR3 covers 13 residues. CDR1 and CDR2 from the germline V gene are MNHEY and SVGAGI. As DNA, the CDR3 is TGTGCCAGCAGGTCCGGGCCCCACTATGGCTACACCTTC. It specifies CASRSGPHYGYTF.

V usage is TRBV4-2 and J usage is TRBJ2-1, with 9 bases identical to TRBD2. V was pared by 4 bases and J by 7 bases, with 5 bases of the junction left unmatched. Germline loops: CDR1 LGHNA, CDR2 YNFKEQ. The CDR3 consists of 14 residues. In nucleotides, the CDR3 is TGTGCCAGCAGCCCGACTGCGGGGGGGAATGAGCAGTTCTTC. Its translation: CASSPTAGGNEQFF.

The chain combines TRBV4-1 with TRBJ1-5; D gene unclear. The ends were cut back, 1 base at V and 7 bases at J, with 5 bases in the middle. Germline CDR1 is MGHRA and CDR2 is YSYEKL. The length of the CDR3 is 12 residues. The CDR3 nucleotides read TGCGCCAGCAGCCAAGCAGGCCAGCCCCAGCATTTT. Its translation: CASSQAGQPQHF.

V is TRBV6-6 and J is TRBJ2-5, with D possibly TRBD1 on 5 matching bases. The J call is in doubt because the DNA end fits TRBJ2-7 better. This CDR3 spans 15 amino acids. In germline, CDR1 is MNHNY, CDR2 SVGAGI (reference sequence). DNA of the CDR3: TGTGCCAGCAGTCGGGCGACGTTGGGGCTTTACGAGCAGTACTTC. Its translation: CASSRATLGLYEQYF.

CDR3 sequence reads: CATGGTTSANYGYTF. Here the CDR3 DNA reads TGTGCCACAGGCGGGACCACCTCAGCTAACTATGGCTACACCTTC. V usage is TRBV2 and J usage is TRBJ1-2, with D maybe TRBD1 (5 bases). The CDR3 is made up of 15 amino acids. Trimming stripped 10 bases from V and 0 bases from J, with 18 bases between. Per the germline V gene, CDR1 is SNHLY and CDR2 is FYNNEI. Full variable domain (remainder filled in from reference TRBV2 and TRBJ1-2): EPEVTQTPSHQVTQMGQEVILRCVPISNHLYFYWYRQILGQKVEFLVSFYNNEISEKSEIFDDQFSVERPDGSNFTLKIRSTKLEDSAMYFCATGGTTSANYGYTFGSGTRLTVV.

V and J are TRBV5-1 and TRBJ2-2; TRBD1 agrees at 10 bases. The germline gives CDR1 SGHRS, CDR2 YFSETQ. After removal of 0 bases from V and 4 bases from J, the junction contained 9 bases not matched to a gene. CDR3 length: 18 amino acids. Here the CDR3 DNA reads TGCGCCAGCAGCTTGGAGACAGGGGGCGCCGGAATCACCGGGGAGCTGTTTTTT. Its translation: CASSLETGGAGITGELFF.

The chain uses TRBV5-1 and TRBJ2-3; 12 nucleotides align to TRBD2. Germline CDR1 and CDR2: SGHRS and YFSETQ. The V segment lost 4 bases and the J segment 3 bases; nucleotides outside the gene matches: 3. This CDR3 contains 15 residues. CDR3 region: CASSVGTSGTDTQYF. The CDR3 region has the DNA TGCGCCAGCAGCGTGGGGACTAGCGGGACAGATACGCAGTATTTT. Looking up the rest from reference TRBV5-1 and TRBJ2-3 gives the full variable domain: KAGVTQTPRYLIKTRGQQVTLSCSPISGHRSVSWYQQTPGQGLQFLFEYFSETQRNKGNFPGRFSGRQFSNSRSEMNVSTLELGDSALYLCASSVGTSGTDTQYFGPGTRLTVL.

The chain recombines TRBV29-1 with TRBJ2-3, with TRBD2 matching 9 bases. The ends lost 4 bases at V and 4 bases at J; junction bases unmatched: 12. Germline loops: CDR1 SQVTM, CDR2 ANQGSEA. This CDR3 is 16 amino acids long. For the CDR3, the DNA is TGCAGCGTTGTCGGTCAGGCTGCGGGAGGGCCAGATACGCAGTATTTT. Its translation is CSVVGQAAGGPDTQYF.

The chain recombines TRBV27 with TRBJ1-1; 7 nucleotides align to TRBD1. The CDR3 spans 16 residues. Germline lookup yields CDR1 MNHEY and CDR2 SMNVEV (reference sequence). With V trimmed by 4 bases and J by 6 bases, 14 bases remained unmatched. The CDR3 nucleotides read TGTGCCAGCAGTTCCCCACAGGGGATCAAAAACGCTGAAGCTTTCTTT. It specifies CASSSPQGIKNAEAFF.

The rearrangement uses TRBV5-1 and TRBJ2-3; TRBD1 aligns across 8 bases. The CDR3 loop spans 15 amino acids. V shed 3 bases, J shed 4 bases, and the junction held 7 bases outside the gene matches. The V gene's germline CDR1 is SGHRS and CDR2 YFSETQ. In nucleotides, the CDR3 is TGCGCCAGCAGCTGGTCAGGGGGCCACGCAGATACGCAGTATTTT. This sequence encodes CASSWSGGHADTQYF.

The chain employs TRBV29-1 and TRBJ2-1, with D unresolved. Germline V gene data show CDR1 as SQVTM and CDR2 as ANQGSEA. V lost 7 bases to trimming and J lost 6 bases, with 7 bases between them. CDR3 length: 10 residues. DNA for the CDR3: TGCAGCGCTTCGAGCAATGAGCAGTTCTTC. It specifies CSASSNEQFF.

This chain uses TRBV2 with TRBJ1-5, with D possibly TRBD1 on 6 matching bases. Germline-derived CDR1 and CDR2 are SNHLY and FYNNEI. Trimming removed 6 bases at V and 3 bases at J, with 15 bases between. The CDR3 is 15 amino acids. This CDR3 reads CASRFGRTANQPQHF. In DNA form, the CDR3 reads TGTGCCAGCAGATTCGGACGGACAGCCAATCAGCCCCAGCATTTT.

The chain couples TRBV18 to TRBJ2-7, with D possibly being TRBD2 (6 bases). CDR3 length: 14 residues. V was cut by 2 bases and J by 6 bases, with 14 bases left in between. Germline values: CDR1 KGHSH, CDR2 LQKENI. For the CDR3, the DNA is TGTGCCAGCTCACCAAGAGGGACGGAGGGCGAGCAGTACTTC. Its protein is CASSPRGTEGEQYF.

The chain recombines TRBV5-1 with TRBJ2-1, with D possibly matching TRBD2 (6 bases). Trimming pared 5 bases from V and 5 bases from J, leaving 17 bases between. The CDR3 covers 15 residues. From germline, CDR1 is SGHRS and CDR2 YFSETQ. CDR3 nucleotide sequence: TGCGCCAGCAGGCGAGATTCCGGGGGAAACAATGAGCAGTTCTTC. It is translated as CASRRDSGGNNEQFF.